The present TCR beta chain was sequenced within a study of OX40 agonist ivuxolimab in advanced cancers. For the study at large: Melanoma, hepatocellular carcinoma, head and neck or renal cell cancer occurred in dose-escalation patients. Three patients, one with hepatocellular carcinoma and two with cutaneous melanoma, achieved partial responses.

Clones were sequenced by immunoSEQ multiplex PCR, and TCRdb holds only the in-frame ones, with some missing. The top ten hold approximately 25% of the sample, which has more than 65,000 clones, almost 85% seen once. Broader study findings: CD4+ T cells averaged fewer expanded clones than CD8+ T cells. Partial responders dosed at 0.1-3.0 mg/kg displayed clonal expansion ranking among the lowest.

V was pared by 5 bases and J by 13 bases, with 15 bases between. Per the germline V gene, CDR1 is SGHAT and CDR2 is FQNNGV. This CDR3 region has 12 residues. This clone was counted once. What it binds is not known. The sample in question was CD4+ or CD8+ T cells sorted from blood, obtained in a trial of the OX40 agonist ivuxolimab. This clonotype originated in an adult with an advanced solid tumor such as melanoma, head and neck, liver or kidney cancer. The chain couples TRBV11-2 to TRBJ2-1; a possible D gene is TRBD2 (6 bases). CDR3 residues: CASSPPGTSQFF. CDR3 in DNA: TGTGCCAGCAGCCCTCCAGGGACTTCCCAGTTCTTC. Complete variable domain (other parts from reference TRBV11-2 and TRBJ2-1): EAGVAQSPRYKIIEKRQSVAFWCNPISGHATLYWYQQILGQGPKLLIQFQNNGVVDDSQLPKDRFSAERLKGVDSTLKIQPAKLEDSAVYLCASSPPGTSQFFGPGTRLTVL.